The following is a T cell receptor beta chain sequence with its context. Only a few counts were recorded for this clone. The antigen this receptor binds is unknown. No per-base quality is available; no much larger clone lies one base away. Spanning cysteine to phenylalanine, the CDR3 consists of 13 amino acids. Solely the CDR3 DNA is kept, with 39 bases framed from the first base. CDR1 and CDR2 are drawn from the germline V gene: MNHEY, SVGAGI. V lost 4 bases and J lost 2 bases; the stretch between them is 8 bases long. This entry belongs to a study of cytomegalovirus exposure and HLA in healthy donors (dated by TCRdb to about 2017). About the full investigation: In an earlier analysis of roughly 590 of the donors, 276 Gb of sequence data and 117 million unique TCR beta sequences from 180 million or so T cells were reported. Typing coverage varied by locus: roughly 629-640 donors for A, B, C, DRB1 and DQB1; about 520 for DQA1; about 600 for DPA1; more than 450 for DPB1. Rather than using new phenotypic data, the later analysis identified candidate immune exposures from TCR beta sequences and from how often those sequences occurred across donors. In an earlier analysis of around 540 of the donors, high-throughput TCR beta sequencing was used to judge whether each TCR beta V gene segment behaved as functional or pseudogenic. A later analysis re-analyzed previously published TCR beta repertoires from about 730 donors and added high-resolution HLA genotyping to study TCR occurrence patterns. A later genetic analysis used genome-wide SNP genotypes for about 60% of the roughly 670 donors, treating that subset as a discovery cohort. Every repertoire in the discovery cohort had been generated on one and the same sequencing platform. The study combined high-throughput TCR immunosequencing, statistical association of individual TCRs with disease status, and machine learning to predict cytomegalovirus infection status. Donor age, sex, ethnicity and CMV serostatus were collected together with the repertoire data. Using immunosequencing, the study profiled T cell repertoires from 550 to 750 subjects and related those repertoires to cytomegalovirus serostatus. Four to six DR-DQ haplotypes were handled as single units for association and clustering, since linkage in the cohort was strong. Along with the roughly 670-subject first cohort, a separate validation cohort of around 120 different subjects was used. An early release covering roughly 600 HLA-typed donors comprised about 300 gigabases of sequencing data and roughly 85 million unique TCR sequences. The genetic ancestry cluster associated with self-reported Caucasian donors included roughly 84% of the 398 genotyped donors. Across approximately 400 genotyped donors of the cohort, an average of about 250,000 unique TCR beta nucleotide sequences per donor were sequenced, and approximately 17% of those sequences were non-productive. The study aimed to test whether cataloging public T cell receptors could reveal signatures of past pathogen exposure. HLA typing included class I and class II loci at four-digit resolution. Overall study outcomes, separate from this receptor: Linkage disequilibrium might explain the correlated functional status among segregating V segments, but an unknown experimental factor could not be ruled out. In both the original and validation cohorts, the classifier was reported to diagnose cytomegalovirus status with high specificity and sensitivity. When HLA alleles, especially DR and DQ, strongly co-occurred, TCR associations were difficult to assign to individual alleles. The sequencing pipeline was judged likely to have produced a cluster of highly shared sequence variants as a technical artifact. Sequencing depth was assumed to be roughly uniform across donors in the presence/absence analyses, though that assumption may not hold. At a false discovery rate of 0.05, a later analysis linked under 20,000 TCR beta sequences to specific HLA alleles. Broadly in line with IMGT annotations, most TCR beta V segments showed up in productive rearrangements about 90% or about 30% of the time in an earlier analysis of a few hundred of the donors. A further reported finding was that TCR beta sequences accurately predicted the HLA-A and HLA-B alleles for most subjects in the first cohort. A few of the identified cytomegalovirus-associated TCR beta chains were confirmed in vitro to be specific for cytomegalovirus antigens. Only TCR beta chains were sequenced in this cohort, and the absence of alpha or paired-chain data limited detectable features. Because the 87-base-pair reads could not distinguish some IMGT-functional V segments, including TRBV6-2 and TRBV6-3, those segments were excluded. Most TCR sequences were observed very rarely across donors, whereas some public TCRs were present in many individuals. Immune exposure information for the cohort was limited to CMV serostatus. The study listed approximately 150 TCR beta chains as associated with cytomegalovirus. Because HLA typing was unavailable for some donors at each locus, only the typed subset was used in association tests. Several of the top co-occurrence clusters appeared to be linked to parvovirus B19, influenza, CMV and Epstein-Barr virus, according to a later analysis. It was suggested by the authors that the approach could potentially be generalized to other disease states and immunological phenotypes. A later genetic analysis reported fewer N-insertions in productive TCRs among donors in an Asian-associated ancestry cluster than the approximately 670-donor mean. A later analysis found that TCR association rates varied across HLA loci, with DRB1 alleles showing the most associated TCRs and HLA-C alleles the fewest. In a later analysis, HLA-associated TCR beta chains were found to be more clonally expanded and to have lower generation probabilities than equally common non-associated chains. Because counts were too low, roughly 16 rarely observed V segments, including chromosome 9 orphons, were left out of the earlier analysis of a few hundred of the donors. Most CMV-associated TCR beta chains appeared to be HLA-restricted in a later analysis, and the HLA associations seemed to be driven largely by CMV exposure. In a later genetic analysis, a missense DCLRE1C variant was associated with V-gene and J-gene trimming of TCR beta chains, and the association was replicated in an independent cohort.

Libraries were prepared through the immunoSEQ multiplex PCR assay. A mixture of 60 forward primers for TCR Vbeta segments and 13 reverse primers for TCR Jbeta segments was used in the multiplex PCR. A multiplex PCR assay on genomic DNA amplified the CDR3 region of rearranged TCR beta genes. Amplified TCR beta libraries were sequenced as 87-base-pair reads on the Illumina HiSeq System. The paper's data handling went like this. A later analysis tallied around 87 million unique TCR beta chains across the 640 or so repertoires, and 10 million to 11 million of those chains were shared by two or more donors. Raw reads were error-corrected and collapsed into unique sequences with a nearest-neighbor algorithm that merged closely related sequences to remove PCR and sequencing errors. To assign V, D and J gene segments, CDR3 sequences were aligned to IMGT reference sequences. For a sequence to be retained, a match of at least six nucleotides to both a V gene segment and a J gene segment was required. Rearrangements were classified as productive when the CDR3 lacked stop codons and remained in frame with V and J, and all other rearrangements were classified as non-productive. Following IMGT convention, CDR3 was defined as the stretch from the second conserved V-encoded cysteine up to the conserved J-encoded phenylalanine. Sequences without an unambiguous match to a single V gene segment were excluded from the earlier analysis of several hundred of the donors. In an earlier analysis of some 590 of the donors, a V segment was called functional when productive rearrangements were above 56.7%, and segregating when the standard deviation between donors exceeded 5%. A statistical classification framework was developed to diagnose cytomegalovirus status using the catalog of TCR beta chain sequences. In a later analysis, V and J genes were assigned by comparing TCR nucleotide sequences against IMGT/GENE-DB human TR gene sequences. Using the TCRdist pipeline, a later analysis assigned CDR3 sequences along with most-parsimonious VDJ recombination scenarios. In a later analysis, each TCR beta chain was defined by its CDR3 amino acid sequence together with its V-gene family, and reads lacking a unique V-gene family were excluded. As a way to deal with suspected cross-contamination and a sequencing artifact, a later analysis dropped hundreds of nucleotide sequences that were highly shared and had low generation probability. In a later analysis, a clonal expansion index was calculated for each public chain from normalized within-repertoire ranks of inferred template counts. Generation probabilities in a later analysis came from a VDJ recombination model fitted to out-of-frame rearrangements, and those results were checked against IGoR. In a later analysis, TCR-TCR, TCR-HLA and TCR-CMV co-occurrence was scored with hypergeometric tests, and a repertoire-size bias correction was applied to TCR pairs. False discovery rates were estimated in a later analysis by permuting HLA or CMV assignments 20 times. A later analysis grouped co-occurring TCRs with DBSCAN, adding TCRdist sequence similarity when clustering within HLA-allele-positive subsets. Repertoires with fewer than 30,000 or more than 120,000 public chains, plus five repertoires with anomalous nucleotide sharing, were excluded from co-occurrence clustering. Sourced from immuneACCESS, this table was stored by TCRdb with only in-frame sequences that have V and J called. A share of the clones is absent; for the studies checked, an unresolved V gene accounts for under half, and the remainder has no known explanation. That table gives V, J and clone size, and the DNA gave D and trimming. In all, the sample holds 25,000 to 30,000 clones, and about 66% of those were seen once. Roughly 42% of the sample comes from the top ten.

The cohort comprised fewer than 700 healthy bone marrow donors. At the time of sampling, every cohort member was nominally healthy, though immune exposures that went unrecorded were likely present. The donor tested CMV seropositive and was one of the 289 seropositive cohort members. Each donor provided a peripheral blood sample, and peripheral blood mononuclear cells were used for TCR beta sequencing. Genomic DNA extraction from the blood cell samples was performed with the Qiagen DNeasy Blood Extraction Kit. The sequence is built from TRBV6-5 and TRBJ1-1, with TRBD1 tentatively as D gene (6 bases match). Sequencing input: PBMCs. The origin of this receptor is a male donor in good health and CMV-seropositive. The bases read TGTGCCAGCAGTTTAGGGGGTAACACTGAAGCTTTCTTT. This sequence encodes CASSLGGNTEAFF.